The source of this TCR beta chain is a study of brain T cells in children with intractable seizures. Study-level points and caveats: Only CDR3 sequence similarity suggested viral specificity, without known HCMV serostatus.

V lost 4 bases, J lost 7 bases, and 17 bases lay in between. Germline V lookup: CDR1 LGHDT, CDR2 YNNKEL (reference sequence). The CDR3 runs to 15 residues. With respect to this clone: Its antigen is currently unknown.

Clones were sequenced by immunoSEQ multiplex PCR, and TCRdb holds only the in-frame ones, with some missing. The sample has approximately 110,000 clones, around 94% seen once. Sequencing was limited to surgery cases with top T cell transcript signatures in brain tissue. The chain employs TRBV3-1 (or the pseudogene TRBV3-2) and TRBJ1-5, with D possibly TRBD1 on 5 matching bases. The starting material was peripheral blood, obtained at surgery. The receptor's source is a boy younger than two with hemimegalencephaly and intractable seizures. The CDR3 nucleotides are TGTGCCAGCAGCCCCCGCAGGCTGGGGGAACAGCCCCAGCATTTT. It is translated as CASSPRRLGEQPQHF.